The next 20 T cell receptor beta chains were all read from a single sample in a study of graft-versus-host responses after intestinal transplantation. These receptors have no identified antigens. TCRdb's table, derived via immunoSEQ multiplex PCR, lists solely in-frame clones and lacks some. This sample has more than 95,000 clones; more than 85% occur once, and the top ten carry 0.9%. Sequencing was performed on unstimulated CD4+ T cells sorted from spleen or lymph node cells, taken before intestinal transplant. The receptor set was obtained from a human donor who received an intestinal transplant.

In DNA, the CDR3 is TGCAGCGTTGAAGTAGGTGCCAGGGCGCCGGGGTCCTCTGGAAACACCATATATTTT. Encoded protein: CSVEVGARAPGSSGNTIYF. J is TRBJ1-3 and V is TRBV29-1, with a possible D match to TRBD1 (5 bases). The CDR3 totals 19 residues. Germline-derived CDR1 and CDR2 are SQVTM and ANQGSEA. V was clipped by 1 base and J by 0 bases, with 22 bases between them. The entire variable domain, with the rest obtained from reference TRBV29-1 and TRBJ1-3, is as follows: SAVISQKPSRDICQRGTSLTIQCQVDSQVTMMFWYRQQPGQSLTLIATANQGSEATYESGFVIDKFPISRPNLTFSTLTVSNMSPEDSSIYLCSVEVGARAPGSSGNTIYFGEGSWLTVV.

This chain connects TRBV5-1 to TRBJ2-3; no clear D gene. This CDR3 has 14 residues. V lost 7 bases and J 0 bases, leaving 12 bases between the germline ends. Germline V gives CDR1 SGHRS, CDR2 YFSETQ. CDR3 loop: CASSLGFSTDTQYF. The CDR3 DNA reads TGCGCCAGCTCCCTGGGTTTCAGCACAGATACGCAGTATTTT.

The sample holds a few counts of this clone. V and J are TRBV10-3 and TRBJ2-1; 11 nucleotides agree with TRBD2. CDR3 length: 15 amino acids. Per the germline V gene, CDR1 is ENHRY and CDR2 is SYGVKD. The J segment lost 8 bases and the V segment lost 5 bases, leaving 8 bases of the junction unmatched. As DNA, the CDR3 is TGTGCCATCAGTATACTAGCGGGAGTACCGGATGAGCAGTTCTTC. It codes for CAISILAGVPDEQFF.

The chain links TRBV7-3 to TRBJ2-7; either TRBD1 or TRBD2 may supply D (5 bases each). V shed 1 base and J shed 0 bases, with 10 bases lying between them. This CDR3 is 15 amino acids long. Germline V lookup: CDR1 SGHTA, CDR2 FQGTGA. CDR3 in amino acids: CASSLKPGSSYEQYF. The DNA for the CDR3 is TGTGCCAGCAGCTTAAAGCCAGGGAGCTCCTACGAGCAGTACTTC.

The chain combines TRBV6-5 with TRBJ1-5; 9 nucleotides agree with TRBD1. V gave up 6 bases and J gave up 6 bases; unmatched junction bases: 6. CDR1 is MNHEY, CDR2 SVGAGI, per germline. This CDR3 has 14 residues. CDR3 sequence: CASSYRGQGQPQHF. In DNA form, the CDR3 reads TGTGCCAGCAGCTACAGGGGGCAAGGTCAGCCCCAGCATTTT.

The chain's CDR3 is CASSASAGGPYEQYF. CDR3 nucleotide sequence: TGTGCCAGCAGCGCCTCAGCGGGAGGGCCCTACGAGCAGTACTTC. The chain combines TRBV9 with TRBJ2-7, with 10 bases identical to TRBD2. The germline V gene has CDR1 SGDLS and CDR2 YYNGEE. This CDR3 contains 15 residues. J was trimmed by 2 bases and V by 3 bases; bases with no gene match: 5.

The chain employs TRBV9 and TRBJ2-3, with D perhaps TRBD2 (6 bases). The CDR3 loop spans 17 amino acids. Germline assignment: CDR1 SGDLS and CDR2 YYNGEE. V was clipped by 0 bases and J by 0 bases, with 14 bases between them. DNA of the CDR3: TGTGCCAGCAGCGTAGAGGACGGGACTTTTAGCACAGATACGCAGTATTTT. It codes for CASSVEDGTFSTDTQYF. The complete variable domain, with remaining parts taken from reference TRBV9 and TRBJ2-3, reads DSGVTQTPKHLITATGQRVTLRCSPRSGDLSVYWYQQSLDQGLQFLIQYYNGEERAKGNILERFSAQQFPDLHSELNLSSLELGDSALYFCASSVEDGTFSTDTQYFGPGTRLTVL.

In its sample, this clone was seen a few times. The rearrangement links TRBV7-7 to TRBJ2-1; 16 bases are shared with TRBD2. Unmatched junction bases numbered 6, after V lost 4 bases and J lost 6 bases. This CDR3 is built from 17 residues. Per the germline V gene, CDR1 is SSHAT and CDR2 is FNYEAQ (reference sequence). The CDR3 bases are TGTGCCAGCAGCTCGGGACTAGCGGGAGGGACTCGCAATGAGCAGTTCTTC. Encoded protein: CASSSGLAGGTRNEQFF.

The rearrangement uses TRBV7-9 and TRBJ2-5; unclear D gene. Deletions cut 0 bases from V and 2 bases from J, with 7 bases between. Germline V gene lookup returns CDR1 SEHNR and CDR2 FQNEAQ (reference sequence). The CDR3 sequence is 14 residues long. The CDR3: CASSLARNQETQYF. The CDR3 DNA follows: TGTGCCAGCAGCTTAGCACGAAATCAAGAGACCCAGTACTTC. Variable domain in full (rest from reference TRBV7-9 and TRBJ2-5): DTGVSQNPRHKITKRGQNVTFRCDPISEHNRLYWYRQTLGQGPEFLTYFQNEAQLEKSRLLSDRFSAERPKGSFSTLEIQRTEQGDSAMYLCASSLARNQETQYFGPGTRLLVL.

This clone was counted a single time. The genes are TRBV10-2 and TRBJ2-5, with TRBD2 identical over 10 bases. The CDR3 runs to 15 residues. Per the germline V gene, CDR1 is WSHSY and CDR2 is SAAADI. Trimming took 3 bases from V and 3 from J; bases not matched to a gene: 4. The CDR3 bases are TGCGCCAGCAGTGATGGCCTAGCGGGGGAAGAGACCCAGTACTTC. It codes for CASSDGLAGEETQYF.

The V and J genes are TRBV6-5 and TRBJ2-5; D possibly corresponds to TRBD2 (5 bases). The V end was cut by 8 bases, the J end by 5 bases, with 15 bases between. Germline-derived CDR1 and CDR2 are MNHEY and SVGAGI. The CDR3 is made up of 13 amino acids. In DNA form, the CDR3 reads TGTGCCAGCTCACCAACTAGAAAGGAGACCCAGTACTTC. It codes for CASSPTRKETQYF.

The chain is built from TRBV6-6 and TRBJ2-7; D is perhaps TRBD1 (6 bases). Germline CDR1 reads MNHNY; CDR2 reads SVGAGI (reference sequence). The CDR3 has 14 amino acids. V lost 5 bases to trimming and J lost 7 bases, with 18 bases between them. The DNA of the CDR3 is TGTGCCAGCAGTGGTGACAGGCGGATTGGAGAGCAGTACTTC. The encoded protein is CASSGDRRIGEQYF.

The chain has TRBV5-1 and TRBJ2-1; 7 bases are a match to TRBD2. Germline V lookup: CDR1 SGHRS, CDR2 YFSETQ. This CDR3 spans 16 amino acids. J lost 9 bases, V lost 0 bases, and 12 bases had no gene match. The CDR3 protein is CASSLVRDYASGEQFF. CDR3 nucleotides: TGCGCCAGCAGCTTGGTAAGGGACTACGCGTCCGGTGAGCAGTTCTTC.

The chain couples TRBV15 to TRBJ1-2, with 7 bases fitting TRBD1. The CDR3 has 12 amino acids. Looked up from germline, CDR1 is LNHNV and CDR2 is YYDKDF (reference sequence). Trimming took 1 base from V and 14 from J; bases not matched to a gene: 7. Here the CDR3 reads CATSRVRGRPTF. The CDR3 DNA sequence: TGTGCCACCAGCAGAGTGAGGGGGCGACCGACCTTC. Drawing the rest from reference TRBV15 and TRBJ1-2, the complete variable domain is DAMVIQNPRYQVTQFGKPVTLSCSQTLNHNVMYWYQQKSSQAPKLLFHYYDKDFNNEADTPDNFQSRRPNTSFCFLDIRSPGLGDTAMYLCATSRVRGRPTFGSGTRLTVV.

V gene TRBV5-1 combines with J gene TRBJ1-2; D ambiguous. The CDR3 extends over 14 amino acids. Germline CDR1 reads SGHRS; CDR2 reads YFSETQ. V lost 7 bases and J lost 4, with 17 bases in between. The CDR3 here is CASHLEPSGYGYTF. The CDR3, as DNA: TGCGCCAGCCATCTCGAACCCTCAGGCTATGGCTACACCTTC.

The CDR3 is CASSLGRPGTEAFF. The CDR3 DNA reads as TGTGCCAGCAGCCTAGGACGGCCGGGCACTGAAGCTTTCTTT. This chain joins TRBV5-4 and TRBJ1-1, with D hard to call. This CDR3 contains 14 residues. Looked up from germline, CDR1 is SGHNT and CDR2 is YYREEE (reference sequence). Trimming left V 4 bases short and J 4 bases short, with 14 bases between. Looking up the rest from reference TRBV5-4 and TRBJ1-1 gives the full variable domain: ETGVTQSPTHLIKTRGQQVTLRCSSQSGHNTVSWYQQALGQGPQFIFQYYREEENGRGNFPPRFSGLQFPNYSSELNVNALELDDSALYLCASSLGRPGTEAFFGQGTRLTVV.

The chain employs TRBV10-3 and TRBJ2-7, with 12 bases aligning to TRBD2. The germline CDR1 and CDR2 sequences are ENHRY and SYGVKD. Germline trimming cut 3 bases from V and 2 bases from J; bases unmatched to any gene: 2. CDR3 length: 15 residues. CDR3 DNA sequence: TGTGCCATCAGTGAACTAGCGGGGGGCCCCTACGAGCAGTACTTC. Translation gives CAISELAGGPYEQYF.

V gene TRBV28 combines with J gene TRBJ2-3; the D gene is possibly TRBD2 (5 bases). CDR3 length: 15 amino acids. CDR1 and CDR2 (germline): MDHEN, SYDVKM. The ends were cut back, 6 bases at V and 2 bases at J, with 15 bases in the middle. CDR3 sequence: CASSHRRGITDTQYF. CDR3 nucleotides: TGTGCCAGCAGCCACCGACGGGGAATCACAGATACGCAGTATTTT.

The chain recombines TRBV5-4 with TRBJ2-5; no definite D call. CDR1 is SGHNT, CDR2 YYREEE, per germline (reference sequence). V lost 0 bases to trimming and J lost 1 base, with 4 bases between them. This CDR3 is built from 13 residues. DNA for the CDR3: TGTGCCAGCAGCTTGGACATCCAAGAGACCCAGTACTTC. This codes for CASSLDIQETQYF.

The chain combines TRBV4-1 with TRBJ2-1, with a possible D match to TRBD2 (5 bases). The germline gives CDR1 MGHRA, CDR2 YSYEKL. The CDR3 spans 18 residues. Trimming took off 0 bases at V and 3 bases at J, with 18 bases between the two ends. The CDR3 sequence: CASSQDAPEAVFYNEQFF. The CDR3 nucleotides read TGCGCCAGCAGCCAAGACGCGCCAGAAGCGGTCTTCTACAATGAGCAGTTCTTC.